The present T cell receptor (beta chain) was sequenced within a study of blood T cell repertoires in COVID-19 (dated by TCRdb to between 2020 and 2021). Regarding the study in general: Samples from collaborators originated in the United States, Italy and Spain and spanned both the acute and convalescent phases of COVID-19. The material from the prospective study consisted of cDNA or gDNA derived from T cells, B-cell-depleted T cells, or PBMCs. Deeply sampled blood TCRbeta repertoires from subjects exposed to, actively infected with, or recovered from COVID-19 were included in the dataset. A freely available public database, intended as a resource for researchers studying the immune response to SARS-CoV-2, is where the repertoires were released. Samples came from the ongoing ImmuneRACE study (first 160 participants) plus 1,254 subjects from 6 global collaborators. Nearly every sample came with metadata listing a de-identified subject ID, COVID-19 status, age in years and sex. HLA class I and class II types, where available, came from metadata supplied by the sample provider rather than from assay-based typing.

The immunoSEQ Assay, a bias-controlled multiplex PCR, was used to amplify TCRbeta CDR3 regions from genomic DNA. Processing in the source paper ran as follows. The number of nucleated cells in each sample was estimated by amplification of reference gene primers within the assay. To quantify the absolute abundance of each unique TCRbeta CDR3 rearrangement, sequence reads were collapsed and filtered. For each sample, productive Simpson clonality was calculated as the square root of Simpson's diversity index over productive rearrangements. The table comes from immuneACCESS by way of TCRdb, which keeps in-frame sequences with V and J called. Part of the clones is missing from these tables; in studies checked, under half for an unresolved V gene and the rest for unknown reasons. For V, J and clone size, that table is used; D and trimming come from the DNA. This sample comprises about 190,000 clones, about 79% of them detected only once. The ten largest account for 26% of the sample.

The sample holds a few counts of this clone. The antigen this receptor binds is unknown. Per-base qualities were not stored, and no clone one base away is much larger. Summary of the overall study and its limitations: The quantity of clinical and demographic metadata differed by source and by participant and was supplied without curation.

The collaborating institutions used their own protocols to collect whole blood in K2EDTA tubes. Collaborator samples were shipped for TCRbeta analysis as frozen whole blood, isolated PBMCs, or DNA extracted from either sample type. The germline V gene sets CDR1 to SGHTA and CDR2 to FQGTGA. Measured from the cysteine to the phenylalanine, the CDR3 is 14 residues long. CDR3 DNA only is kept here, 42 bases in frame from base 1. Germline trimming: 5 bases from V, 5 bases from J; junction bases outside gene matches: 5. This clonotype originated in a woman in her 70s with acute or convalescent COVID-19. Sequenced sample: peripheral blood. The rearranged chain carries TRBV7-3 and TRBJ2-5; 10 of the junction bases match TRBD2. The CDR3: CASSKGLAFETQYF. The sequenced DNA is TGTGCCAGCAGCAAGGGACTAGCGTTTGAGACCCAGTACTTC.